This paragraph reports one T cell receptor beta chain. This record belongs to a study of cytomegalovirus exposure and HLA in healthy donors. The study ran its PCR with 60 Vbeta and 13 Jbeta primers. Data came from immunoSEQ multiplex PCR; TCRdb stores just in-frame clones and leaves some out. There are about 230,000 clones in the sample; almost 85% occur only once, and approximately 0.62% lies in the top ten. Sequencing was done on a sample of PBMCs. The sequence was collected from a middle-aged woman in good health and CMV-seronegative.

Here the CDR3 DNA reads TGTGCCAGCAGAAGAGGGGGTGGGGTATCTGAAGCTTTCTTT. This encodes CASRRGGGVSEAFF. The rearrangement links TRBV11-3 to TRBJ1-1, with D perhaps matching TRBD1 (6 bases). Per germline, CDR1 SGHNT and CDR2 YENEEA. CDR3 length: 14 amino acids. Between the trimmed V and J ends, which lost 6 bases and 6 bases, there was a span of 17 bases.